This TCR beta chain originates from a study of shared clonotypes between healthy human individuals. All the donors were Caucasian adults who lived in Nashville, Tennessee. The V gene's germline CDR1 is SGHRS and CDR2 YFSETQ. The CDR3 has 15 amino acids. The V and J ends lost 0 bases and 1 base respectively, with 8 bases between them. Using immunoSEQ multiplex PCR, the repertoire was profiled, and TCRdb retains in-frame clones only, with some absent. The profile shows some 2.4 million clones, roughly 93% of them singletons. This chain uses TRBV5-1 with TRBJ1-5, with D tentatively TRBD1 (5 bases). Sequenced sample: naive CD4+ T cells from PBMCs. Subset denoted: CD45RA+ positively selected. The clonotype was recovered from a man between 18 and 35 years old in good health. Some clones in this sample may be carry-over from other donors' samples. CDR3 coding DNA: TGCGCCAGCAGCTTGGAGGGGATGAGCAATCAGCCCCAGCATTTT. Encoded protein: CASSLEGMSNQPQHF.